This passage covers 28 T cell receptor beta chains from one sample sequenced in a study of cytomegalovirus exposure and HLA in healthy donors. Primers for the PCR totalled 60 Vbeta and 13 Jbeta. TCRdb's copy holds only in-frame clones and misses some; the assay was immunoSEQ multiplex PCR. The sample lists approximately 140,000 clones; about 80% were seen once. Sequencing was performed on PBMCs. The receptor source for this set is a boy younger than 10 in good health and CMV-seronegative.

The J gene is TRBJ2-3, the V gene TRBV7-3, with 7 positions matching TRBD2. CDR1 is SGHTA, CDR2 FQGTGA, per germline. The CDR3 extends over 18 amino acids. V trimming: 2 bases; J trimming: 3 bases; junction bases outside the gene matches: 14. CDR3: CASSLYGGRGRITDTQYF. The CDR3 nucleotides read TGTGCCAGCAGCTTATATGGGGGGAGGGGACGGATTACAGATACGCAGTATTTT.

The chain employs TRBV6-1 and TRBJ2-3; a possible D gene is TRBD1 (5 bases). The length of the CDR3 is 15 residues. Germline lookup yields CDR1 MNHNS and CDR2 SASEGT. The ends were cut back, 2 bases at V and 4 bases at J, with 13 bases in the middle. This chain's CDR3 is CASSELQGAADTQYF. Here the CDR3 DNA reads TGTGCCAGCAGTGAACTCCAGGGTGCAGCAGATACGCAGTATTTT.

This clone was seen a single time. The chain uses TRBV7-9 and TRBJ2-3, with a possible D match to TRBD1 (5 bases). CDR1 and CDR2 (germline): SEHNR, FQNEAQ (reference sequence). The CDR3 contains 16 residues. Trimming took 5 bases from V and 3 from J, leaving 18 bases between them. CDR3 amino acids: CASSQRGQVRTDTQYF. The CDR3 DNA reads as TGTGCCAGCAGCCAAAGAGGACAAGTCAGGACAGATACGCAGTATTTT.

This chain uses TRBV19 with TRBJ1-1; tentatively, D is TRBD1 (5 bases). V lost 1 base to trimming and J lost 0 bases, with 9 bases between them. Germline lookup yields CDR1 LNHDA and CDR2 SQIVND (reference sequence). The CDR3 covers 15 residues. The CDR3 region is CASSIGGLLNTEAFF. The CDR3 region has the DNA TGTGCCAGTAGTATAGGGGGACTCCTGAACACTGAAGCTTTCTTT.

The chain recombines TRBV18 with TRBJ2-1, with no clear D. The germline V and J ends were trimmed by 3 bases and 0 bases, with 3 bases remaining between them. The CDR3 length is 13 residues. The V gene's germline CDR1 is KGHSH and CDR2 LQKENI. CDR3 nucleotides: TGTGCCAGCTCACCGAGCTCCTACAATGAGCAGTTCTTC. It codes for CASSPSSYNEQFF.

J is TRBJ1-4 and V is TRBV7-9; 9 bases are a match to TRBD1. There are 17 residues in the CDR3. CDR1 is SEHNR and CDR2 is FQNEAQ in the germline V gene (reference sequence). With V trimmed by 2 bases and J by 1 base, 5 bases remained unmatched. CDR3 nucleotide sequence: TGTGCCAGCAGCTTACGAGGACAGGGGCGAACTAATGAAAAACTGTTTTTT. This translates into CASSLRGQGRTNEKLFF.

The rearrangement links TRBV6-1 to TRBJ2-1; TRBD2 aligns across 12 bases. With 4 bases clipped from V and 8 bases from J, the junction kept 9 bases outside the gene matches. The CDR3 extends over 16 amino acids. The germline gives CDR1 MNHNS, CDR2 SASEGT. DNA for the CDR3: TGTGCCAGCAGTGGGCCTAGCGGGGGGGTGTCAGATGAGCAGTTCTTC. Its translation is CASSGPSGGVSDEQFF.

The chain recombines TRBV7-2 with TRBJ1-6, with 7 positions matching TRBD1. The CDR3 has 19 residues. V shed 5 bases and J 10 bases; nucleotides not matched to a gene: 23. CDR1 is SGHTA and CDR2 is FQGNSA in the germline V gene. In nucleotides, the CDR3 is TGTGCCAGCAGCCGTAGGGACAGAAAAGTTAAACGGCATGGATCACCCCTCCACTTT. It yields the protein CASSRRDRKVKRHGSPLHF.

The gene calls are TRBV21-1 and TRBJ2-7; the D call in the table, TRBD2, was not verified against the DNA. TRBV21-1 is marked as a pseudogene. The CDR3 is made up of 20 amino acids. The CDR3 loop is CASSKGRVESQREGPYEQYV. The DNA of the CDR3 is TGTGCCAGCAGCAAAGGCAGAGTTGAGTCACAGCGGGAGGGCCCCTACGAGCAGTACGTC.

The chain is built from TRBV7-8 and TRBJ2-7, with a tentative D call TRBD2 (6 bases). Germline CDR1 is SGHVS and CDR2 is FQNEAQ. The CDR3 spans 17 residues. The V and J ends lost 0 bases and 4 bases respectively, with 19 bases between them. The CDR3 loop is CASSLAPGTSILYEQYV. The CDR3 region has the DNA TGTGCCAGCAGCTTAGCTCCCGGGACTTCGATCCTATACGAGCAGTACGTC.

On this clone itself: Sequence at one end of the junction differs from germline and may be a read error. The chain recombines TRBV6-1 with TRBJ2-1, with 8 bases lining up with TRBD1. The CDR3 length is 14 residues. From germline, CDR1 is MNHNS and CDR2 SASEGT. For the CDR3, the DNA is TGTGCCAGCAGTGAAGCTTCCGGACAGGGCCCCCGGATCTTC. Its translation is CASSEASGQGPRIF.

The CDR3 sequence: CASSIVNGTEAFF. CDR3 nucleotide sequence: TGTGCCAGTAGTATAGTCAACGGGACTGAAGCTTTCTTT. This rearrangement joins TRBV19 to TRBJ1-1; D is unresolved. Deletions cut 1 base from V and 5 bases from J, with 8 bases between. Germline V CDR1 and CDR2: LNHDA, SQIVND (reference sequence). CDR3 length: 13 amino acids.

The CDR3 coding sequence is TGTGCCAGCAGCACCCCGCGGGGGCTGATCTACGAGCAGTACTTC. Protein product: CASSTPRGLIYEQYF. V usage is TRBV21-1 and J usage is TRBJ2-7; the D call in the table, TRBD2, was not verified against the DNA. TRBV21-1 is a known pseudogene. The CDR3 loop spans 15 amino acids.

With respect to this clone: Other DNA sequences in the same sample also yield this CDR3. The DNA of the CDR3 is TGTGCCAGCAGTGAAGGATGGGGTGGGGGGGGCGTAAAAGAAAAACTGTTTTTT. Translating it yields CASSEGWGGGGVKEKLFF. The V call is TRBV6-1, the J call TRBJ1-4; D perhaps matches TRBD1 (6 bases). Germline V CDR1 and CDR2: MNHNS, SASEGT. CDR3 length: 18 amino acids. V gave up 1 base and J gave up 8 bases, with 23 bases separating them.

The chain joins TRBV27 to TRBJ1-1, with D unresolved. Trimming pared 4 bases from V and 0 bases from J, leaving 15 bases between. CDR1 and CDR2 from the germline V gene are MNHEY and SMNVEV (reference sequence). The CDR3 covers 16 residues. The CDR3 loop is CASSSTQHSMNTEAFF. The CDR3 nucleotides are TGTGCCAGCAGTTCTACACAGCACTCTATGAACACTGAAGCTTTCTTT.

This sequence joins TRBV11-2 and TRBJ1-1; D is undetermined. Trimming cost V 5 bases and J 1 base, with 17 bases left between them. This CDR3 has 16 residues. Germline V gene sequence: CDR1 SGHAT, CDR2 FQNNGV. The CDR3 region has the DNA TGTGCCAGCAGCCCCCTAATGGGAGTCTGGAACACTGAAGCTTTCTTT. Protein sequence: CASSPLMGVWNTEAFF.

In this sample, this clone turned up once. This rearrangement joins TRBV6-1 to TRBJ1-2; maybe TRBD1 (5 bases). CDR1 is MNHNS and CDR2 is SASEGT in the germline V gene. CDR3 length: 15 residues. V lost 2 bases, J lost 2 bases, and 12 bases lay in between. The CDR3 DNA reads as TGTGCCAGCAGTGAAAGGAGGCGGGGGAACTATGGCTACACCTTC. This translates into CASSERRRGNYGYTF.

This chain's CDR3 is CASRASTEAFF. In nucleotides, the CDR3 is TGTGCCAGCAGAGCGAGCACTGAAGCTTTCTTT. The rearrangement uses TRBV2 and TRBJ1-1; D is undetermined. V lost 6 bases, J lost 4 bases, and 6 bases lay in between. CDR1 and CDR2 from the germline V gene are SNHLY and FYNNEI. CDR3 length: 11 residues.

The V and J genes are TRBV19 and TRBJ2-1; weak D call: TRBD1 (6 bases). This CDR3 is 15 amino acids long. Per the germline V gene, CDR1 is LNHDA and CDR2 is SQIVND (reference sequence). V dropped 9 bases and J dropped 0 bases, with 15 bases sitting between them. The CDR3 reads CASTVGASSYNEQFF. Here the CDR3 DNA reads TGTGCCAGCACCGTGGGGGCGAGCTCCTACAATGAGCAGTTCTTC.

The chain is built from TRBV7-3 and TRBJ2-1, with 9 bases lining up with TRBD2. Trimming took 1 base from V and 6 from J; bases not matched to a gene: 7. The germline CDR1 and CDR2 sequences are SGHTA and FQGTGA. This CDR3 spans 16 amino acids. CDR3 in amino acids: CASSLSRAGGPNEQFF. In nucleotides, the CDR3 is TGTGCCAGCAGCTTAAGTCGAGCGGGAGGCCCCAATGAGCAGTTCTTC.

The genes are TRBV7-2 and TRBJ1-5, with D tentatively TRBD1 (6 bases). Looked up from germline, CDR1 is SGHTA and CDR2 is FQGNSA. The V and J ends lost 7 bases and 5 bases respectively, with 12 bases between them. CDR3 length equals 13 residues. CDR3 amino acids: CASNRDGYQPQHF. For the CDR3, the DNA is TGTGCCAGCAACAGGGACGGATATCAGCCCCAGCATTTT.

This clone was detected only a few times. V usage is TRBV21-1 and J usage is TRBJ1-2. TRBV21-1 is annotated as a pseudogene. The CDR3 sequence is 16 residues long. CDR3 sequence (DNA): TGTGCCAGCAGCCCACGGGAGGGAAGGGGGCCCTATGGCTACACCTTC. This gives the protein CASSPREGRGPYGYTF.

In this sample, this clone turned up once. The chain's CDR3 is CASYPGVGVETQYF. The CDR3 coding sequence is TGCGCCAGCTACCCCGGGGTGGGCGTCGAGACCCAGTACTTC. The chain uses TRBV5-1 and TRBJ2-5; D perhaps matches TRBD2 (5 bases). The CDR3 sequence is 14 residues long. Germline V gene data show CDR1 as SGHRS and CDR2 as YFSETQ. Trimming took off 7 bases at V and 5 bases at J, with 18 bases between the two ends.

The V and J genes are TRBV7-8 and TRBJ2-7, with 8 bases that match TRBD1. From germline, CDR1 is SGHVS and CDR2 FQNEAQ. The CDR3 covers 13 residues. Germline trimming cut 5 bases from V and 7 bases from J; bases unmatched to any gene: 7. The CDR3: CASSVGQGREQYV. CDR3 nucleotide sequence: TGTGCCAGCAGCGTCGGACAGGGTCGTGAGCAGTACGTC.

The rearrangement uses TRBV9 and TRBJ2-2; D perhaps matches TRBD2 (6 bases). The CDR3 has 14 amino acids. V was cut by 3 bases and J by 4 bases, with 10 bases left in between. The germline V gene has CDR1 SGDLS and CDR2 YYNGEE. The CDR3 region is CASSGWGLTGELFF. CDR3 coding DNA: TGTGCCAGCAGCGGATGGGGACTCACCGGGGAGCTGTTTTTT.

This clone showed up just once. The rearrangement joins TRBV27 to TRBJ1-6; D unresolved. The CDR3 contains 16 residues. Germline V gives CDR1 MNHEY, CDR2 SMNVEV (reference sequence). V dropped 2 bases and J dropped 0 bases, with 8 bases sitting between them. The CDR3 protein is CASSLARSSYNSPLHF. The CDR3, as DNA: TGTGCCAGCAGTTTAGCTAGGAGCTCCTATAATTCACCCCTCCACTTT.

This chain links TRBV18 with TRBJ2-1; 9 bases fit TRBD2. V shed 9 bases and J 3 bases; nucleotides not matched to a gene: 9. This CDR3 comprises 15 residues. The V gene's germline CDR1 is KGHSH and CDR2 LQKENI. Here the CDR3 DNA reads TGTGCCAGTTTTCCTAGCGGGACCTTCTACAATGAGCAGTTCTTC. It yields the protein CASFPSGTFYNEQFF.

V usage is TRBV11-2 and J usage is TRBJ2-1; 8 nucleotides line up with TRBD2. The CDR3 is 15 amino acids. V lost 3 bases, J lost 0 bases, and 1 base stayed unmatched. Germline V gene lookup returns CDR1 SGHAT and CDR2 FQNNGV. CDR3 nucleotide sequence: TGTGCCAGCAGCTTTAGCGGGGCCTCCTACAATGAGCAGTTCTTC. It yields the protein CASSFSGASYNEQFF.